This T cell receptor beta chain was obtained from a study of T cells in Graves' hyperthyroidism and ophthalmopathy. Study-wide findings and caveats: Within blood appeared most thyroid clonotypes that had expanded above 0.001.

Amplified TCR beta CDR3 regions came from RNA transcripts. The HTBI primer set served for first-round RT-PCR of the TCR CDR3. TCRdb passed the multiplex PCR reads through MiXCR, listing each CDR3 protein once. This sample has roughly 420,000 distinct CDR3 sequences, with 15% to 19% found just once. Trimming took 6 bases from V and 0 from J, leaving 8 bases between them. The CDR3 is 13 amino acids. Germline V gene lookup returns CDR1 MNHEY and CDR2 SVGAGI. Diagnostic assessment was based on clinical symptoms, serum thyroxine and TRAb, thyroid ultrasound and orbital computed tomography. This clonotype has ten or more counts. Its matching antigen is unknown.

Input material: blood. The chain combines TRBV6-5 with TRBJ1-2; the D is unclear. This clonotype was obtained from a woman younger than 35 with Graves' hyperthyroidism. The CDR3 DNA is TGTGCCAGCAGGCTCGAGGCTAACTATGGCTACACCTTC. Translating it yields CASRLEANYGYTF.